This T cell receptor (beta chain) was recorded in a study of shared clonotypes between healthy human individuals. About the study: Per-donor plates numbered three CD4 naive, three CD4 memory, two CD8 naive and one CD8 memory. Overall study results and limits: Few donors restricted represented genetic and exposure-history diversity. It was only blood that was sampled, and tissue repertoires likely differ.

Source study methods: For the immunoSEQ data, sequences were junction-only without quality scores, so filtering differed. Generated by immunoSEQ multiplex PCR, the TCRdb table keeps only in-frame clones and is missing some. V, J and clone size are those of that table, while D and trimming were read from the DNA. In the table there are millions of clones, over 85% of which are singletons. The V gene end was trimmed by 2 bases and the J gene end by 13 bases; junction bases not matched to a gene: 5. The CDR3 covers 13 residues. From germline, CDR1 is WNHNN and CDR2 SYGVQD (reference sequence). Note on this clone: Antigen unknown.

The sample taken for sequencing was naive CD4+ T cells sorted from blood. Described subset: CD45RA+ positively selected. The chain couples TRBV10-1 to TRBJ2-4; TRBD2 matches 10 bases. This receptor was taken from a man between 18 and 29 years old in good health. The CDR3 nucleotides are TGCGCCAGCAGTGAGGCTAGCGGGAGACGGCAGTACTTC. Its translation is CASSEASGRRQYF.